The 20 T cell receptor beta chains listed next were all sequenced from one sample in a study of radiation and T cells in renal cell carcinoma. Assay used: immunoSEQ multiplex PCR; TCRdb lists only in-frame clones, some missing. The sample consists of about 170,000 clones, about 85% of them appearing once. Sample time point: blood 4 weeks post-SBRT, at nephrectomy. Described treatment: 15 Gy SBRT to primary tumor, nephrectomy 4 weeks later. The material sequenced was blood, taken from a patient whose treatment included radiotherapy and nephrectomy. Every receptor here comes from a woman aged 45-65 years with renal cell carcinoma.

This rearrangement joins TRBV6-6 to TRBJ2-7; 7 nucleotides line up with TRBD1. Germline CDR1 is MNHNY and CDR2 is SVGAGI (reference sequence). Losses at the gene ends were 11 bases for V and 4 bases for J; bases not matched to a gene: 14. This CDR3 is built from 14 residues. CDR3 region: CACSRPQGNYEQYF. The CDR3 DNA reads as TGTGCCTGTTCCCGCCCACAGGGGAATTACGAGCAGTACTTC.

The V call is TRBV6-1, the J call TRBJ2-3; TRBD2 might be the D (6 bases). V was pared by 2 bases and J by 3 bases, with 12 bases between. Germline V lookup: CDR1 MNHNS, CDR2 SASEGT. CDR3 length: 15 residues. CDR3: CASSERGKGTDTQYF. The CDR3, as DNA: TGTGCCAGCAGTGAACGGGGGAAAGGGACAGATACGCAGTATTTT.

This chain joins TRBV7-8 and TRBJ2-3, with TRBD1 matching over 9 bases. Germline V gene sequence: CDR1 SGHVS, CDR2 FQNEAQ. This CDR3 has 17 residues. The V segment lost 1 base and the J segment 0 bases; nucleotides outside the gene matches: 5. CDR3 bases: TGTGCCAGCAGCTTAGGAGGACAGGGGACTAGCACAGATACGCAGTATTTT. It specifies CASSLGGQGTSTDTQYF.

This clone was counted once. The J gene is TRBJ1-4, the V gene TRBV18; the match to TRBD1 covers 7 bases. Germline lookup yields CDR1 KGHSH and CDR2 LQKENI. The length of the CDR3 is 14 residues. V was clipped by 3 bases and J by 7 bases; unmatched bases: 5. CDR3 protein: CASSPSGQSEKLFF. Here the CDR3 DNA reads TGTGCCAGCTCACCCTCGGGACAGTCTGAAAAACTGTTTTTT.

The chain uses TRBV7-2 and TRBJ1-2; maybe TRBD1 (5 bases). V gave up 10 bases and J gave up 2 bases, with 14 bases separating them. This CDR3 comprises 13 residues. CDR1 and CDR2 (germline): SGHTA, FQGNSA. The CDR3 DNA reads TGTGCCACGCAGGGACCTAGGAACTATGGCTACACCTTC. It specifies CATQGPRNYGYTF.

V usage is TRBV9 and J usage is TRBJ1-1; no clear D gene. V was clipped by 3 bases and J by 6 bases, with 6 bases between them. CDR3 length equals 11 residues. Germline lookup yields CDR1 SGDLS and CDR2 YYNGEE. CDR3 in amino acids: CASSAGPEAFF. The CDR3 DNA follows: TGTGCCAGCAGCGCCGGGCCTGAAGCTTTCTTT.

The chain employs TRBV11-2 and TRBJ2-7; 7 nucleotides agree with TRBD1. V lost 5 bases and J lost 5; bases outside the gene matches: 9. This CDR3 is built from 14 residues. Germline V gives CDR1 SGHAT, CDR2 FQNNGV. The CDR3 DNA reads as TGTGCCAGCAGCAGAGACAGGGTGGCCCACGAGCAGTACTTC. Residues: CASSRDRVAHEQYF.

The chain links TRBV5-1 to TRBJ2-3; TRBD1 is a possible D gene (5 bases). The length of the CDR3 is 15 residues. In germline, CDR1 is SGHRS, CDR2 YFSETQ. Between the trimmed V and J ends, which lost 4 bases and 6 bases, there was a span of 18 bases. The CDR3 spells CASSLGLRGTDTQYF. The CDR3 DNA reads TGCGCCAGCAGCCTAGGTTTAAGGGGAACGGATACGCAGTATTTT. The complete variable domain, with remaining parts taken from reference TRBV5-1 and TRBJ2-3, reads KAGVTQTPRYLIKTRGQQVTLSCSPISGHRSVSWYQQTPGQGLQFLFEYFSETQRNKGNFPGRFSGRQFSNSRSEMNVSTLELGDSALYLCASSLGLRGTDTQYFGPGTRLTVL.

The CDR3 region has the DNA TGTGCCATCAGTGAGTCGTGGACAGATAATGAAAAACTGTTTTTT. Amino acids: CAISESWTDNEKLFF. This chain connects TRBV10-3 to TRBJ1-4, with D maybe TRBD1 (6 bases). V was trimmed by 0 bases and J by 4 bases, leaving 9 bases between them. The CDR3 runs 15 residues. From germline, CDR1 is ENHRY and CDR2 SYGVKD.

The chain carries TRBV7-2 and TRBJ1-5; D is perhaps TRBD1 (6 bases). CDR1 and CDR2 from the germline V gene are SGHTA and FQGNSA. The CDR3 has 14 amino acids. The V end lost 3 bases, the J end lost 4 bases, and 10 bases lay between the germline ends. The CDR3 spells CASSFQGSNQPQHF. The CDR3 region has the DNA TGTGCCAGCAGCTTCCAGGGGAGTAATCAGCCCCAGCATTTT.

The rearrangement uses TRBV6-6 and TRBJ1-3; D is unresolved. Germline V gives CDR1 MNHNY, CDR2 SVGAGI (reference sequence). This CDR3 is 14 amino acids long. V dropped 2 bases and J dropped 0 bases, with 5 bases sitting between them. CDR3 sequence (DNA): TGTGCCAGCAGTTACGAGAGCTCTGGAAACACCATATATTTT. This codes for CASSYESSGNTIYF.

V usage is TRBV11-3 and J usage is TRBJ2-1; TRBD2 aligns across 11 bases. With V trimmed by 1 base and J by 3 bases, 5 bases remained unmatched. This CDR3 has 17 residues. Germline CDR1 is SGHNT and CDR2 is YENEEA. CDR3 in amino acids: CASSLVSTSGGYNEQFF. DNA for the CDR3: TGTGCCAGCAGCTTAGTGTCAACTAGCGGGGGCTACAATGAGCAGTTCTTC.

This chain links TRBV5-5 with TRBJ2-1, with 14 bases that match TRBD2. This CDR3 comprises 19 residues. V was pared by 2 bases and J by 1 base, with 8 bases of the junction left unmatched. Per the germline V gene, CDR1 is SGHKS and CDR2 is YYEKEE (reference sequence). The CDR3 DNA sequence: TGTGCCAGCAGCTTCAGACTAGCGGGGGGGCTGGGTTCCTACAATGAGCAGTTCTTC. The encoded protein is CASSFRLAGGLGSYNEQFF. The variable domain in full, with the rest retrieved from reference TRBV5-5 and TRBJ2-1, is DAGVTQSPTHLIKTRGQQVTLRCSPISGHKSVSWYQQVLGQGPQFIFQYYEKEERGRGNFPDRFSARQFPNYSSELNVNALLLGDSALYLCASSFRLAGGLGSYNEQFFGPGTRLTVL.

The CDR3 region is CASSPIGQFTANYGYTF. Here the CDR3 DNA reads TGTGCCAGCAGTCCAATCGGACAGTTCACAGCTAACTATGGCTACACCTTC. The V call is TRBV27, the J call TRBJ1-2, with D possibly TRBD1 on 6 matching bases. Germline V gives CDR1 MNHEY, CDR2 SMNVEV (reference sequence). CDR3 size: 17 residues. Trimming pared 5 bases from V and 0 bases from J, leaving 19 bases between.

V gene TRBV30 combines with J gene TRBJ1-4; D not resolved. This CDR3 comprises 18 residues. Germline V gives CDR1 GTSNPN, CDR2 SVGIG (reference sequence). Trimming removed 0 bases from V and 4 bases from J, with 21 bases in between. CDR3 region: CAWSVRVRERTVNEKLFF. The DNA of the CDR3 is TGTGCCTGGAGTGTACGAGTTCGGGAACGGACGGTTAATGAAAAACTGTTTTTT.

This chain joins TRBV6-1 and TRBJ2-5; D uncertain. This CDR3 is built from 12 residues. V dropped 5 bases and J dropped 2 bases, with 6 bases sitting between them. The germline gives CDR1 MNHNS, CDR2 SASEGT. The CDR3 DNA follows: TGTGCCAGCAGTCGGGTACAAGAGACCCAGTACTTC. This encodes CASSRVQETQYF.

The chain carries TRBV13 and TRBJ2-3, with TRBD2 matching 8 bases. The CDR3 length is 16 residues. Trimming at V came to 5 bases and at J to 0 bases, leaving 7 bases not matched to a gene. Per germline, CDR1 PRHDT and CDR2 FYEKMQ (reference sequence). The CDR3 is CASSALAGSSTDTQYF. The CDR3 DNA sequence: TGTGCCAGCAGCGCTTTAGCGGGGTCTAGCACAGATACGCAGTATTTT.

The chain couples TRBV29-1 to TRBJ1-1; 8 bases map to TRBD1. Germline V CDR1 and CDR2: SQVTM, ANQGSEA. V dropped 3 bases and J dropped 5; count of bases not matched to a gene: 5. The CDR3 is 13 residues long. The CDR3 DNA reads as TGCAGCGTTGAGTTCAGGGGGCGAACTGAAGCTTTCTTT. It yields the protein CSVEFRGRTEAFF.

The chain joins TRBV19 to TRBJ2-5, with a tentative D call TRBD1 (6 bases). The CDR3 spans 15 residues. V lost 3 bases, J lost 6 bases, and 17 bases lay in between. Germline-derived CDR1 and CDR2 are LNHDA and SQIVND (reference sequence). The CDR3 sequence is CASSMTSDSGQTQYF. The DNA for the CDR3 is TGTGCCAGTAGTATGACGTCGGACAGTGGACAGACCCAGTACTTC.

The chain uses TRBV7-6 and TRBJ2-7, with 9 bases identical to TRBD2. The CDR3 has 16 amino acids. The J segment lost 3 bases and the V segment lost 0 bases, leaving 6 bases of the junction unmatched. The germline V gene has CDR1 SGHVS and CDR2 FNYEAQ. CDR3 loop: CASSLALAGALYEQYF. CDR3 DNA: TGTGCCAGCAGCTTAGCGTTAGCGGGGGCACTCTACGAGCAGTACTTC. The complete variable domain, with remaining parts taken from reference TRBV7-6 and TRBJ2-7, reads GAGVSQSPRYKVTKRGQDVALRCDPISGHVSLYWYRQALGQGPEFLTYFNYEAQQDKSGLPNDRFSAERPEGSISTLTIQRTEQRDSAMYRCASSLALAGALYEQYFGPGTRLTVT.